These 12 T cell receptor beta chains came from one sample sequenced in a study of tumor-infiltrating lymphocytes in primary liver carcinoma. The input was about 500 ng total RNA; TCR beta cDNA was made from it with a constant-region primer. What produced the TCR beta libraries was three nested multiplex PCR rounds using slightly modified ARM-PCR. The opening two PCR rounds, about 10 cycles each, paired TRBV1-TRBV30 forward primers with a C-beta reverse primer. TCRdb itself ran the multiplex PCR reads through MiXCR, one entry per CDR3 protein. Seen here are approximately 330,000 distinct CDR3 sequences, 65% observed once, and the top ten hold about 6.3%. Germline DNA was extracted too, while blood RNA derived from unsorted whole blood. The sequenced material came from peripheral blood. Receptors originate from a middle-aged man with primary liver carcinoma and hepatitis B virus infection.

The chain has TRBV6-6 and TRBJ2-3; 8 bases align to TRBD1. The germline gives CDR1 MNHNY, CDR2 SVGAGI (reference sequence). Trimming at V came to 2 bases and at J to 0 bases, leaving 4 bases not matched to a gene. The CDR3 covers 16 residues. This CDR3 reads CASSYTGQDSTDTQYF. The CDR3 nucleotides are TGTGCCAGCAGTTACACGGGACAGGACAGCACAGATACGCAGTATTTT.

A note on this clonotype: A junction end diverges from the germline sequence, so it may reflect a read error. This rearrangement joins TRBV11-1 to TRBJ2-2; a possible D gene is TRBD2 (5 bases). The V gene's germline CDR1 is SGHAT and CDR2 FQDESV (reference sequence). CDR3 length: 14 residues. The chain's CDR3 is CASGLMGNTGVLFF. The CDR3 coding sequence is TGTGCCAGCGGCTTAATGGGGAACACCGGGGTGCTGTTTTTT.

With respect to this clonotype: In this CDR3 the conserved last residue, phenylalanine or tryptophan, is missing, so a read error is likely. The chain employs TRBV7-9 and TRBJ2-2; 9 bases match TRBD1. The ends lost 6 bases at V and 6 bases at J; junction bases unmatched: 8. This CDR3 is 15 amino acids long. The germline gives CDR1 SEHNR, CDR2 FQNEAQ (reference sequence). Here the CDR3 reads CASRPGQGGSGELFS. The CDR3 DNA follows: TGTGCCAGCAGGCCGGGACAGGGCGGGTCCGGGGAGCTGTTTTCT.

This rearrangement joins TRBV10-2 to TRBJ2-7, with TRBD2 matching 9 bases. The germline V gene has CDR1 WSHSY and CDR2 SAAADI. V shed 5 bases and J 6 bases; nucleotides not matched to a gene: 8. The CDR3 runs to 14 residues. The chain's CDR3 is CASSQSGRTIEQYF. The CDR3 nucleotides read TGCGCCAGCAGTCAAAGCGGGAGGACCATCGAGCAGTACTTC.

This clonotype occurred many times. The chain uses TRBV4-2 and TRBJ2-5; D might be TRBD1 or TRBD2, each matching 6 bases. Trimming left V 0 bases short and J 5 bases short, with 13 bases between. CDR1 and CDR2 (germline): LGHNA, YNFKEQ. The CDR3 contains 15 residues. The DNA of the CDR3 is TGTGCCAGCAGCCAAGATTACGGGGGCGCGGAGACCCAGTACTTC. The encoded protein is CASSQDYGGAETQYF.

In this sample, this clonotype turned up many times. The chain carries TRBV6-2 or TRBV6-3 and TRBJ2-1, with 7 bases identical to TRBD1. The CDR3 contains 12 residues. Looked up from germline, CDR1 is MNHEY and CDR2 is SVGEGT. The V and J ends lost 6 bases and 8 bases, in that order; junction bases with no gene match: 4. The CDR3 protein is CASSDRAHEQFF. The CDR3 bases are TGTGCCAGCAGCGACAGGGCACATGAGCAGTTCTTC.

This clonotype was counted ten times or more. V gene TRBV29-1 combines with J gene TRBJ1-4; D is possibly TRBD1 (5 bases). This CDR3 spans 12 amino acids. The V end was cut by 4 bases, the J end by 10 bases, with 13 bases between. The germline CDR1 and CDR2 sequences are SQVTM and ANQGSEA. CDR3 coding DNA: TGCAGCGTTGGGACAACCGGGCCAAAACTGTTTTTT. This codes for CSVGTTGPKLFF.

In regard to this clonotype: It may be a read error: a sequence one base away is much more abundant. The rearrangement joins TRBV10-1 to TRBJ2-7, with D hard to call. Trimming stripped 4 bases from V and 6 bases from J, with 16 bases between. Germline CDR1 WNHNN, CDR2 SYGVQD (reference sequence). The length of the CDR3 is 14 residues. CDR3 sequence (DNA): TGCGCCAGCAGTGCTCGATCCACGCTCGGCGAGCAGTACTTC. Amino acid sequence: CASSARSTLGEQYF.

This clonotype was picked up many times. This sequence joins TRBV4-2 and TRBJ2-1; TRBD2 agrees at 9 bases. V gave up 6 bases and J gave up 3 bases; unmatched junction bases: 6. This CDR3 region has 15 residues. Germline lookup yields CDR1 LGHNA and CDR2 YNFKEQ. CDR3 bases: TGTGCCAGCAGATTACGGACTAGCGACTACAATGAGCAGTTCTTC. Translation: CASRLRTSDYNEQFF.

This clonotype has a handful of counts. The rearrangement uses TRBV11-2 and TRBJ2-1; perhaps TRBD1 as D (5 bases). Germline CDR1 is SGHAT and CDR2 is FQNNGV. The CDR3 has 13 amino acids. V lost 1 base and J lost 7, with 8 bases in between. CDR3 bases: TGTGCCAGCAGCTTAGGCCAGGGAAATGAGCAGTTCTTC. Its translation: CASSLGQGNEQFF. Supplemented by reference TRBV11-2 and TRBJ2-1, the full variable domain reads EAGVAQSPRYKIIEKRQSVAFWCNPISGHATLYWYQQILGQGPKLLIQFQNNGVVDDSQLPKDRFSAERLKGVDSTLKIQPAKLEDSAVYLCASSLGQGNEQFFGPGTRLTVL.

This clonotype has only one observation. This may be a read error: a much more frequent sequence differs by one nucleotide. The rearrangement joins TRBV4-1 to TRBJ2-5; 9 nucleotides line up with TRBD2. Germline lookup yields CDR1 MGHRA and CDR2 YSYEKL. The CDR3 loop spans 15 amino acids. CDR3 nucleotides: TGCGCCAACAGCCTTGAGATAGCGGGAGATGAGACCCAGTACTTC. Translated: CANSLEIAGDETQYF.

In the case of this clonotype: Its ends do not fully match the called genes, so a read error is possible. The chain has TRBV11-2 and TRBJ2-2; D possibly matches TRBD1 or TRBD2 (5 bases each). CDR1 is SGHAT and CDR2 is FQNNGV in the germline V gene. The CDR3 runs 16 residues. The CDR3 region has the DNA TGTGGCAGCAGCTTAACCCCCTCAGCGAGCGCCAGGGAGTTGTTTTTT. Translated: CGSSLTPSASARELFF.